This is a list of T cell receptor beta chains from one sample in a study of T cell repertoires in cytomegalovirus infection. These receptors are not linked to any known antigen. TCRdb recomputed calls from the reads with MiXCR, one row per CDR3 protein. This sample carries roughly 860,000 distinct CDR3 sequences, approximately 30% of them seen once, and the ten largest clones take under 15%. The sequencing here drew on cultured CD8+ T cells from PBMCs, taken from culture after CMV antigen stimulation. The receptors were gathered from a human donor in good health (CMV status not recorded). Some clones in this sample may be carry-over from other donors' samples. The CDR3 runs from the conserved cysteine through the conserved F or W. A D gene is named only where the DNA matches it firmly. Clone size is given for some rows only: seen once, a few or many times, or a class if the clone is expanded.

v_gene	abundance	d_gene	j_gene	len	CDR3nt	CDR3aa
TRBV18	once	TRBD2	TRBJ2-5	14	TGTGCCAGCTCCAGCGGGGGGGCGGAAGAGACCCAGTACTTC	CASSSGGAEETQYF
TRBV7-9	few	TRBD1	TRBJ1-3	14	TGTGCCAGCAGCGCACAGGGGGCTGGAAACACCATATATTTT	CASSAQGAGNTIYF
TRBV6-2/TRBV6-3	NA	NA	TRBJ1-2	17	TGTGCCAGCAGCCAACCCAGGCAAACTCGAATTCCCTATGGCTACACCTTC	CASSQPRQTRIPYGYTF
TRBV7-9	few	NA	TRBJ1-3	17	TGTGCCAGCAGCTTAGACCCGGGTTCTGCGCCTGGAAACACCATATATTTT	CASSLDPGSAPGNTIYF
TRBV9	NA	NA	TRBJ2-5	14	TGTGCCAGCAGCCCCCTGCCAGCGTGGAAGACCCAGTACTTC	CASSPLPAWKTQYF
TRBV4-1	few	NA	TRBJ1-1	15	TGCGCCAGCAGCCCACAGGGTGCTATGGGCACTGAAGCTTTCTTT	CASSPQGAMGTEAFF
TRBV11-2	NA	NA	TRBJ1-3	15	TGTGCCAGCAGCTTAGCCTACAGATCGGGAAACACCATATATTTT	CASSLAYRSGNTIYF
TRBV12-3/TRBV12-4	NA	NA	TRBJ1-1	17	TGTGCCAGCAGTTTTCAGGGCCTCTCCTATTTGAACACTGAAGCTTTCTTT	CASSFQGLSYLNTEAFF
TRBV6-2/TRBV6-3	NA	TRBD1	TRBJ2-3	17	TGTGCCAGCAGTTACCGCCCGACAGGGTGGGACACAGATACGCAGTATTTT	CASSYRPTGWDTDTQYF
TRBV7-6	many	NA	TRBJ2-2	17	TGTGCCAGCAGCTTAGCAGGGGCAGGGACGAACACCGGGGAGCTGTTTTTT	CASSLAGAGTNTGELFF
TRBV12-3/TRBV12-4	few	NA	TRBJ2-1	16	TGTGCCAGCAGTTTAATCTCAGCAGGACTAAACAATGAGCAGTTCTTC	CASSLISAGLNNEQFF
TRBV7-2	few	NA	TRBJ1-2	16	TGTGCCAGCAGCTTACTAAGGAAGGGGGTTGACTATGGCTACACCTTC	CASSLLRKGVDYGYTF
TRBV7-6	many	NA	TRBJ1-6	14	TGTGCCAGCAGCTTATCGGGACCCAATTCACCCCTCCACTTT	CASSLSGPNSPLHF
TRBV7-6	few	NA	TRBJ2-2	16	TGTGCCAGCAGCTTAGAAGCTAATACGGGCACCGGGGAGCTGTTTTTT	CASSLEANTGTGELFF
TRBV7-9	few	NA	TRBJ2-7	14	TGTGCCAGCAGCCCCCCGGCACGGATCTACGAGCAGTACTTC	CASSPPARIYEQYF
TRBV3-1	NA	NA	TRBJ1-1	15	TGTGCCAGCAGCCAATTGGGTCTGGGGAACACTGAAGCTTTCTTT	CASSQLGLGNTEAFF
TRBV19	few	NA	TRBJ1-1	12	TGTGCCAGTAGTACCTGGGACACTGAAGCTTTCTTT	CASSTWDTEAFF
TRBV4-3	NA	NA	TRBJ2-2	18	TGCGCCAGCAGCCAAGTGAATACTCGGGTTCACCTCACCGGGGAGCTGTTTTTT	CASSQVNTRVHLTGELFF
TRBV4-2	NA	NA	TRBJ2-2	16	TGTGCCAGCAGCCAAGAAGACTATATCACTCCCGGGGAGCTGTTTTTT	CASSQEDYITPGELFF
TRBV6-2/TRBV6-3	few	NA	TRBJ1-2	12	TGTGCCAGCAGTAACGGTGGGAATGGCTACACCTTC	CASSNGGNGYTF
TRBV12-5	NA	TRBD2	TRBJ2-1	15	TGTGCTAGTGGTGATATCAGCGGGGGGTACAATGAGCAGTTCTTC	CASGDISGGYNEQFF
TRBV7-6	NA	TRBD1	TRBJ2-7	16	TGTGCCAACAGCTTAGATAGTGGGACAGGGGACTACGAGCAGTACTTC	CANSLDSGTGDYEQYF
TRBV7-9	few	NA	TRBJ1-6	13	TGTGCCAGCAGTACAGGGTGGAATTCACCCCTCCACTTT	CASSTGWNSPLHF
TRBV12-3/TRBV12-4	few	NA	TRBJ2-3	15	TGTGCCAGCACCCTGGGGGGGGGCGGCGCAGATACGCAGTATTTT	CASTLGGGGADTQYF
TRBV12-5	NA	TRBD2	TRBJ2-1	14	TGTGCTCTTCTAGCGGGGGGGCTTTACAATGAGCAGTTCTTC	CALLAGGLYNEQFF
TRBV11-2	once	TRBD1	TRBJ2-5	14	TGTGCCAGCAGCTCCACAGGGGGCAAAGAGACCCAGTACTTC	CASSSTGGKETQYF
TRBV7-4	NA	TRBD1	TRBJ1-5	18	TGTGCCAGCAGCTTAGCTCACGACGGGACAGGGGTCAGGCAGCCCCAGCATTTT	CASSLAHDGTGVRQPQHF
TRBV15	few	NA	TRBJ2-5	15	TGTGCCACCGATAAATATCGGACATTCCAAGAGACCCAGTACTTC	CATDKYRTFQETQYF
TRBV6-2/TRBV6-3	NA	TRBD2	TRBJ2-2	16	TGTGCCAGCAGTTACGCGCGGGGGGGGAACACCGGGGAGCTGTTTTTT	CASSYARGGNTGELFF
TRBV6-5	NA	NA	TRBJ2-7	13	TGTGCCAGCAGTTTGAGCAGTAACCACGAGCAGTACTTC	CASSLSSNHEQYF
TRBV5-1	NA	NA	TRBJ2-5	13	TGCGCCAGCTCGGCCCCTCCGGCGGAGACCCAGTACTTC	CASSAPPAETQYF
TRBV10-2	NA	TRBD2	TRBJ2-1	16	TGCGCCAGCAGTGAGTCCGGGGGGAGGCCGCCCGATGAGCAGTTCTTC	CASSESGGRPPDEQFF
TRBV7-9	many	NA	TRBJ1-2	14	TGTGCCAGCAGCTTTACGACCAGGGTCTATGGCTACACCTTC	CASSFTTRVYGYTF